This T cell receptor (beta chain) was profiled in a study of blood T cell repertoires in COVID-19. Clones were sequenced by immunoSEQ multiplex PCR, and TCRdb holds only the in-frame ones, with some missing. The sample contains around 100,000 clones, approximately 89% of which appear only once. The V gene's germline CDR1 is SGHNT and CDR2 YYREEE (reference sequence). V lost 3 bases and J lost 4; bases outside the gene matches: 3. The CDR3 is made up of 13 amino acids. The chain uses TRBV5-4 and TRBJ1-1, with 7 bases lining up with TRBD1. Material for sequencing was peripheral blood. This receptor was obtained from a human donor in a cohort sampled during active COVID-19. The CDR3 spells CASSSRGPTEAFF. The CDR3 DNA sequence: TGTGCCAGCAGCTCGAGGGGGCCCACTGAAGCTTTCTTT.